This T cell receptor (beta chain) is from a study of preoperative IRX-2 immunotherapy in early breast cancer. This sample's treatment: preoperative locoregional IRX-2 cytokine immunotherapy. Preoperative locoregional IRX-2 cytokine immunotherapy was tested in the phase Ib source study. Germline CDR1 reads SGHAT; CDR2 reads FQNNGV. V was cut by 6 bases and J by 12 bases, with 21 bases left in between. The CDR3 has 14 amino acids. Assay: immunoSEQ multiplex PCR; the TCRdb copy retains only in-frame clones and omits some. The repertoire holds about 43,000 clones, with about 95% as singletons. The sequence was collected from a human donor with breast cancer. The sample was tumor tissue, taken after IRX-2 immunotherapy. The chain uses TRBV11-2 and TRBJ2-1; D might be TRBD1 (5 bases). CDR3 bases: TGTGCCAGCAGTCCAGTTAGGGGCCGCCTTCGGCAGTTCTTC. Its protein is CASSPVRGRLRQFF.